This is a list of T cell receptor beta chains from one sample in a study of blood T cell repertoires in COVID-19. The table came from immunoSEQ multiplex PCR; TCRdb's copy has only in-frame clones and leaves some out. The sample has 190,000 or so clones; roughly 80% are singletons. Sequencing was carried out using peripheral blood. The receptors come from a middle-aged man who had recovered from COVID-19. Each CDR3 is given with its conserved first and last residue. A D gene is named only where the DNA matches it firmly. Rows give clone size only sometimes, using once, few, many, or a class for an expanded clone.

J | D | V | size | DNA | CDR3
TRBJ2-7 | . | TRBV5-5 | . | TGTGCCAGCAGCGCACACGGAGCAGCCTACGAGCAGTACTTC | CASSAHGAAYEQYF
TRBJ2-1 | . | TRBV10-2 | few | TGCGCCAGCAGTGAGGCCTCGACTGGAGGATACAATGAGCAGTTCTTC | CASSEASTGGYNEQFF
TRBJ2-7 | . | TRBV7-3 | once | TGTGCCAGCAGCTTGGACATTGAATACGAGCAGTACTTC | CASSLDIEYEQYF
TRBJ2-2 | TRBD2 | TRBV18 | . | TGTGCCAGCTCACCCCTAGCGGCCATCACCGGGGAGCTGTTTTTT | CASSPLAAITGELFF
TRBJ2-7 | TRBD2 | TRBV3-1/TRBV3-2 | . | TGTGCCAGCAGCCAAGCTAGCGGGGTCCGGGGAGAGCAGTACTTC | CASSQASGVRGEQYF
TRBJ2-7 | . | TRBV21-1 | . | TGTGCCAGCAGCAAAGAACCAGTTTGGCTAGCCGAGTTTCAATCCTACGAGCAGTACTTC | CASSKEPVWLAEFQSYEQYF
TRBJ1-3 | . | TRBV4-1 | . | TGCGCCAGCAGCCAACTTGGACAGAAAGGAAACACCATATATTTT | CASSQLGQKGNTIYF
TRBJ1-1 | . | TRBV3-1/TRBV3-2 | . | TGTGCCAGCAGCCGCCTACCTTCCAGGGGCGCTGAAGCTTTCTTT | CASSRLPSRGAEAFF
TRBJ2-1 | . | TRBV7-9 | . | TGTGCCAGCAGTTCACAAGGTGGGCCCACTTCTGCCGAGGAGCAGTTCTTC | CASSSQGGPTSAEEQFF
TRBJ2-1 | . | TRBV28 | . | TGTGCCAGTAAAGCGGGCGGCAATGAGCAGTTCTTC | CASKAGGNEQFF
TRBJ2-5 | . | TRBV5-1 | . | TGCGCCAGCAGAGGATACAGGAGTCCAGAGACCCAGTACTTC | CASRGYRSPETQYF
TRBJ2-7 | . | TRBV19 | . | TGTGCCAGTACCCCATGGGGGGACAGATCCCCTTCCGAGCAGTACTTC | CASTPWGDRSPSEQYF
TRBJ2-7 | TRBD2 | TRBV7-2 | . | TGTGCCAGCAGCTTAGATAGCGGGAGCTACGAGCAGTACTTC | CASSLDSGSYEQYF
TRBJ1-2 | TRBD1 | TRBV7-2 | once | TGTGCCAGCAGTCTAAGGAGGCAGGGGGCTTTTAATGGCTACACCTTC | CASSLRRQGAFNGYTF
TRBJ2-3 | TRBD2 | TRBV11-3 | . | TGTGCCAGCAGCCTCAAAAGCGGGACTGCGCAGTATTTT | CASSLKSGTAQYF
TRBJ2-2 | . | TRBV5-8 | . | TGTGCCAGCAGCTTTCCTAGCGGGGAGCTGTTTTTT | CASSFPSGELFF
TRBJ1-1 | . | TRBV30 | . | TGTGCCTGGAGTGGTGGTGTGGCAGGACAGAACACTGAAGCTTTCTTT | CAWSGGVAGQNTEAFF
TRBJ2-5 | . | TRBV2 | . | TGTGCCAGCAGTGATATTAAGGGAGGTGGGGAGACCCAGTACTTC | CASSDIKGGGETQYF
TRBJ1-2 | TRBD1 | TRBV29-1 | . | TGCAGCTCTGAGGGTACAGGGGGGGATGGCTACACCTTC | CSSEGTGGDGYTF
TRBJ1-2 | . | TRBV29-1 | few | TGCAGCGTCGCGAAAGATAACTATGGCTACACCTTC | CSVAKDNYGYTF
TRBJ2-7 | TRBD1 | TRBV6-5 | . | TGTGCCGCAAGAAAACAGGGGGCGCAGTACGAGCAGTACTTC | CAARKQGAQYEQYF
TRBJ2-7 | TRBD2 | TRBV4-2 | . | TGTGCCAGCAGCCAAGGTGTGGGGCTAGCGGGAGAGCACGAGCAGTACTTC | CASSQGVGLAGEHEQYF
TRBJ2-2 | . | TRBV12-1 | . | TGTGCCAGCAGCCCACAGTCAGCGGGAGGGTTCGGGGAGCTGTTTTTT | CASSPQSAGGFGELFF
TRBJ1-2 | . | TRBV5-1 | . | TGCGCCAGCAGCTTGGTTTTGTTGTCCAGGGCCTTCGGTGGCTACACCTTC | CASSLVLLSRAFGGYTF
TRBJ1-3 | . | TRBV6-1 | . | TGTGCCAGCAGTGAAGCGGGGGGGGGCAACTCTGGAAACACCATATATTTT | CASSEAGGGNSGNTIYF
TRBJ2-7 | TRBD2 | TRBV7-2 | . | TGTGCCAGCAGCTCAGGTCCTAGCGGCTACGAGCAGTACTTC | CASSSGPSGYEQYF
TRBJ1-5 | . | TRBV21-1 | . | TGTGCCAGCAACCCACGGAGTAGCAATCAGCCCCAGCATTTT | CASNPRSSNQPQHF
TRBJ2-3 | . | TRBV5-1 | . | TGCGCCAGCAGCTTGGTCTCAGATACGCAGTATTTT | CASSLVSDTQYF
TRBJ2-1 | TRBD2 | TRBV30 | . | TGTGCCTGGAGTGATGATGCTAGCGGGAGGCGCATTGATGAGCAGTTCTTC | CAWSDDASGRRIDEQFF
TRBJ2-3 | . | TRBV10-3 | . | TGTGCCATCAGTGGCGGGGGCCCAGATACGCAGTATTTT | CAISGGGPDTQYF
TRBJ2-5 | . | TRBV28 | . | TGTGCCAGCAGTTTACCCCTTCCCAAGTCAGGGAGGTCGGAGACCCAGTACTTC | CASSLPLPKSGRSETQYF
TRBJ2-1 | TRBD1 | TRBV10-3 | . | TGTGCCGTGTCTCCGGGACAGATTAACAATGAGCAGTTCTTC | CAVSPGQINNEQFF
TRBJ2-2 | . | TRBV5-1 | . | TGCGCCAGCAGCTCTCACGTGACTCCAAACACCGGGGAGCTGTTTTTT | CASSSHVTPNTGELFF
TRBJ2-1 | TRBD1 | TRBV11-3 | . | TGTGCCAGCAGCTTAGGACAGGGACCCTACAATGAGCAGTTCTTC | CASSLGQGPYNEQFF
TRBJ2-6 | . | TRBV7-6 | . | TGTGCCAGCAGCTTAGGGTCGAGCTCTGGGGCCAACGTCCTGACTTTC | CASSLGSSSGANVLTF
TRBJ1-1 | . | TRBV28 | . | TGTGCCAGCAGCTCGGGGTTTAGACGGCCGAACACTGAAGCTTTCTTT | CASSSGFRRPNTEAFF
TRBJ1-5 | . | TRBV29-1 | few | TGCAGCGGACAAGAGAGCTACAATCAGCCCCAGCATTTT | CSGQESYNQPQHF
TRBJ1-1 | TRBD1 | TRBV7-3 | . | TGTGCCAGCAGGACAGGGGGCAACACTGAAGCTTTCTTT | CASRTGGNTEAFF
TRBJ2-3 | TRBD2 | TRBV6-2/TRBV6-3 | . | TGTGCCAGCAGTTCCGGAAAACTAGCGGGAGTAAGCACAGATACGCAGTATTTT | CASSSGKLAGVSTDTQYF
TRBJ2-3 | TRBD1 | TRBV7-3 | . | TGTGCCAGCAGCTTATATGGGACAGACACAGATACGCAGTATTTT | CASSLYGTDTDTQYF
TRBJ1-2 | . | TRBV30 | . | TGTGCCTGGAGTGTGGGGCCCTATGGCTACACCTTC | CAWSVGPYGYTF
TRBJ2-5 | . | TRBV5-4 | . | TGTGCCAGCAGCCCCCCCTTGAGCCCGAAAGAGACCCAGTACTTC | CASSPPLSPKETQYF
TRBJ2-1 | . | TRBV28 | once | TGTGCCACCGTATTGGGACTCTCCTACAATGAGCAGTTCTTC | CATVLGLSYNEQFF
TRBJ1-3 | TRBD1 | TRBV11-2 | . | TGTGCCAGCAGCTTAGGCCGCAGGGGGCGGTCTGGAAACACCATATATTTT | CASSLGRRGRSGNTIYF
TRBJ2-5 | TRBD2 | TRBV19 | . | TGTGCCAGTAGTGAGGCCGGGACTAGGGGAGAGACCCAGTACTTC | CASSEAGTRGETQYF
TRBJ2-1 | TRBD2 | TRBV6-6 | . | TGTGCCAGCAGTTATTTAGCGGGAGATAATGAGCAGTTCTTC | CASSYLAGDNEQFF
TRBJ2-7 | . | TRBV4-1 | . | TGCGCCAGCAGCCAAGATCCCGCTAGTACCCCCTACGAGCAGTACTTC | CASSQDPASTPYEQYF
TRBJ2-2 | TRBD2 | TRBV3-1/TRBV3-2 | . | TGTGCCAGCAGCCAAGGCGGGAGACAGAACACCGGGGAGCTGTTTTTT | CASSQGGRQNTGELFF
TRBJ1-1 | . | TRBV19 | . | TGTGCCAGTACTCGCGCACAGGTGAACACTGAAGCTTTCTTT | CASTRAQVNTEAFF
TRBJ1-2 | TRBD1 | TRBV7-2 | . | TGTGCCAGCAGGTCCGGGACAGTATATGGCTACACCTTC | CASRSGTVYGYTF
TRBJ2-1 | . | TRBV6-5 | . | TGTGCCAGCAGTTGGGGCATCTACAATGAGCAGTTCTTC | CASSWGIYNEQFF
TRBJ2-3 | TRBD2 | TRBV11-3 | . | TGTGCCAGCAGCTCTCTAGCGGGAACGCAGTATTTT | CASSSLAGTQYF